The 31 T cell receptor beta chains below were found in one sample sequenced in a study of shared clonotypes between healthy human individuals. TCRdb's table, derived via immunoSEQ multiplex PCR, lists solely in-frame clones and lacks some. The sample yields about 2.1 million clones, roughly 93% seen once. Naive CD8 cells lacked CD45RO, underwent positive selection for CCR7 and left out terminally differentiated effector memory CD45RA+ cells. The specimen sequenced was naive CD8+ T cells from PBMCs. All receptors come from a man aged 18 to 29 in good health. Some clones in this sample may be carry-over from other donors' samples.

This sequence joins TRBV10-3 and TRBJ2-7; D is unclear. The germline CDR1 and CDR2 sequences are ENHRY and SYGVKD. The CDR3 runs to 15 residues. Deletions cut 0 bases from V and 2 bases from J, with 11 bases between. CDR3 DNA: TGTGCCATCAGTGAGTCAAAGGTTAGCACCTACGAGCAGTACTTC. As protein: CAISESKVSTYEQYF.

The gene calls are TRBV28 and TRBJ2-7, with TRBD1 matching over 11 bases. Germline V CDR1 and CDR2: MDHEN, SYDVKM. The ends lost 4 bases at V and 2 bases at J; junction bases unmatched: 7. The CDR3 has 16 amino acids. The CDR3 loop reads CASSWDRDRGAYEQYF. The CDR3 bases are TGTGCCAGCAGTTGGGACCGGGACAGGGGGGCCTACGAGCAGTACTTC.

V usage is TRBV29-1 and J usage is TRBJ2-4; D assignment may be TRBD1 or TRBD2 (5 bases each). This CDR3 contains 13 residues. CDR1 and CDR2 from the germline V gene are SQVTM and ANQGSEA. V was shortened by 1 base and J by 7 bases, with 11 bases between the two germline ends. This chain's CDR3 is CSVEVGVQNIQYF. DNA for the CDR3: TGCAGCGTTGAAGTGGGGGTCCAGAACATTCAGTACTTC. The full variable domain, rest sourced from reference TRBV29-1 and TRBJ2-4, is SAVISQKPSRDICQRGTSLTIQCQVDSQVTMMFWYRQQPGQSLTLIATANQGSEATYESGFVIDKFPISRPNLTFSTLTVSNMSPEDSSIYLCSVEVGVQNIQYFGAGTRLSVL.

J is TRBJ2-5 and V is TRBV10-2, with D perhaps assigned TRBD1 or TRBD2 (5 bases each). The CDR3 spans 14 residues. Germline CDR1 and CDR2: WSHSY and SAAADI. Deletions cut 1 base from V and 2 bases from J, with 8 bases between. The CDR3, as DNA: TGCGCCAGCAGTGAGTTTGAGGGGCAAGAGACCCAGTACTTC. Translation gives CASSEFEGQETQYF.

V is TRBV10-3 and J is TRBJ2-7; 8 bases map to TRBD2. The length of the CDR3 is 13 residues. CDR1 ENHRY and CDR2 SYGVKD come from the germline V gene. The V and J ends lost 8 bases and 3 bases, in that order; junction bases with no gene match: 6. DNA of the CDR3: TGTGCCATCCGGGGGACTAGTGTCTACGAGCAGTACTTC. Translation gives CAIRGTSVYEQYF.

This chain joins TRBV5-1 and TRBJ2-2; 12 positions match TRBD2. This CDR3 spans 16 amino acids. The V segment lost 0 bases and the J segment 7 bases; nucleotides outside the gene matches: 4. Germline CDR1 is SGHRS and CDR2 is YFSETQ. In nucleotides, the CDR3 is TGCGCCAGCAGCTTGGCCGGGACTAGCGGGTACGGGGAGCTGTTTTTT. Translating it yields CASSLAGTSGYGELFF. The full variable domain, rest sourced from reference TRBV5-1 and TRBJ2-2, is KAGVTQTPRYLIKTRGQQVTLSCSPISGHRSVSWYQQTPGQGLQFLFEYFSETQRNKGNFPGRFSGRQFSNSRSEMNVSTLELGDSALYLCASSLAGTSGYGELFFGEGSRLTVL.

V usage is TRBV4-3 and J usage is TRBJ1-2; D remains unclear. The CDR3 totals 17 residues. Germline V gives CDR1 LGHNA, CDR2 YSLEER. V was clipped by 0 bases and J by 6 bases, with 20 bases between them. The CDR3 here is CASSQDVPATEFDGYTF. In DNA form, the CDR3 reads TGCGCCAGCAGCCAAGATGTGCCGGCTACCGAGTTCGATGGCTACACCTTC.

The chain couples TRBV11-2 to TRBJ2-6; D perhaps matches TRBD1 (5 bases). Trimming took 4 bases from V and 4 from J, leaving 14 bases between them. CDR1 and CDR2 (germline): SGHAT, FQNNGV. The CDR3 is 16 residues long. CDR3 DNA sequence: TGTGCCAGCAGCTCCCTCAGGGTTGCCGGGGCCAACGTCCTGACTTTC. Translated: CASSSLRVAGANVLTF.

This clone is a singleton in its sample. CDR3 sequence reads: CASSPNGWETQYF. The CDR3 coding sequence is TGTGCCAGCAGCCCTAACGGGTGGGAGACCCAGTACTTC. V usage is TRBV27 and J usage is TRBJ2-5, with D unresolved. V gave up 6 bases and J gave up 5 bases, with 13 bases separating them. Per germline, CDR1 MNHEY and CDR2 SMNVEV (reference sequence). The CDR3 is made up of 13 amino acids.

The chain couples TRBV4-3 to TRBJ1-2; no firm D call. The germline V and J ends were trimmed by 1 base and 7 bases, with 16 bases remaining between them. There are 15 residues in the CDR3. CDR1 is LGHNA, CDR2 YSLEER, per germline. The chain's CDR3 is CASSQVNLGPGGYTF. In DNA form, the CDR3 reads TGCGCCAGCAGCCAAGTCAACTTGGGTCCGGGTGGCTACACCTTC.

The CDR3 spells CATKMWTGGLETQYF. Written as DNA, the CDR3 is TGTGCCACCAAAATGTGGACAGGGGGTTTAGAGACCCAGTACTTC. The chain recombines TRBV28 with TRBJ2-5, with 10 bases that match TRBD1. This CDR3 has 15 amino acids. With 10 bases clipped from V and 4 bases from J, the junction kept 12 bases outside the gene matches. In germline, CDR1 is MDHEN, CDR2 SYDVKM.

The chain carries TRBV28 and TRBJ1-2; D might be TRBD1 (5 bases). The length of the CDR3 is 15 residues. Germline CDR1 reads MDHEN; CDR2 reads SYDVKM. V dropped 3 bases and J dropped 6 bases, with 17 bases sitting between them. CDR3 protein: CASSFRRAGGDGYTF. The CDR3 region has the DNA TGTGCCAGCAGTTTCCGAAGGGCGGGAGGGGATGGCTACACCTTC.

Regarding this clone: Other DNA sequences from this sample encode an identical CDR3 as well. The chain uses TRBV7-9 and TRBJ2-7; D remains unclear. This CDR3 has 13 amino acids. Germline CDR1 reads SEHNR; CDR2 reads FQNEAQ (reference sequence). V gave up 0 bases and J gave up 2 bases, with 5 bases separating them. This CDR3 is CASSLAVTYEQYF. The CDR3 coding sequence is TGTGCCAGCAGCTTAGCGGTAACCTACGAGCAGTACTTC. The full variable domain, in which reference TRBV7-9 and TRBJ2-7 provide the parts outside the CDR3, is DTGVSQNPRHKITKRGQNVTFRCDPISEHNRLYWYRQTLGQGPEFLTYFQNEAQLEKSRLLSDRFSAERPKGSFSTLEIQRTEQGDSAMYLCASSLAVTYEQYFGPGTRLTVT.

V usage is TRBV10-1 and J usage is TRBJ2-2, with D tentatively TRBD2 (5 bases). Germline V gene data show CDR1 as WNHNN and CDR2 as SYGVQD (reference sequence). Trimming shortened V by 2 bases and J by 4 bases, and 5 bases separated the two germline ends. This CDR3 has 13 amino acids. The CDR3 bases are TGCGCCAGCAGTGAGCTAGCCACCGGGGAGCTGTTTTTT. It yields the protein CASSELATGELFF.

The chain has TRBV9 and TRBJ2-1; D gene ambiguous. The CDR3 totals 15 residues. The V gene lost 0 bases and the J gene lost 5 bases, with 12 bases spanning the gap. Germline-derived CDR1 and CDR2 are SGDLS and YYNGEE. In DNA form, the CDR3 reads TGTGCCAGCAGCGTAGAAGGGTCCACCAACAATGAGCAGTTCTTC. Residues: CASSVEGSTNNEQFF. Complete variable domain (other parts from reference TRBV9 and TRBJ2-1): DSGVTQTPKHLITATGQRVTLRCSPRSGDLSVYWYQQSLDQGLQFLIQYYNGEERAKGNILERFSAQQFPDLHSELNLSSLELGDSALYFCASSVEGSTNNEQFFGPGTRLTVL.

The chain combines TRBV6-6 with TRBJ1-3; 7 bases align to TRBD1. The CDR3 spans 13 residues. CDR1 MNHNY and CDR2 SVGAGI come from the germline V gene (reference sequence). The trim removed 10 bases at V and 2 bases at J, leaving 5 bases unmatched. This chain's CDR3 is CAITTGAGNTIYF. The DNA for the CDR3 is TGTGCCATAACAACAGGGGCTGGAAACACCATATATTTT.

CDR3 region: CASNPLESNIQYF. CDR3 coding DNA: TGTGCCAGCAACCCCTTGGAGTCCAACATTCAGTACTTC. This rearrangement joins TRBV7-9 to TRBJ2-4; D unclear. The CDR3 covers 13 residues. V gave up 7 bases and J gave up 7 bases, with 14 bases separating them. From germline, CDR1 is SEHNR and CDR2 FQNEAQ (reference sequence). The variable domain in full, with the rest retrieved from reference TRBV7-9 and TRBJ2-4, is DTGVSQNPRHKITKRGQNVTFRCDPISEHNRLYWYRQTLGQGPEFLTYFQNEAQLEKSRLLSDRFSAERPKGSFSTLEIQRTEQGDSAMYLCASNPLESNIQYFGAGTRLSVL.

A few counts support this clone. The chain joins TRBV29-1 to TRBJ2-1; D is unclear. V was trimmed by 3 bases and J by 12 bases, leaving 15 bases between them. CDR1 is SQVTM and CDR2 is ANQGSEA in the germline V gene. CDR3 size: 12 residues. CDR3 DNA sequence: TGCAGCGTTGATACGATTTCCATGGTGCAGTTCTTC. Its translation is CSVDTISMVQFF.

In DNA, the CDR3 is TGTGCCAGCAGTTTACTTATTCGGACAGGGGGGCGCCCCGGGGAGCTGTTTTTT. Protein: CASSLLIRTGGRPGELFF. The V gene is TRBV27, the J gene TRBJ2-2; 10 positions agree with TRBD1. This CDR3 region has 18 residues. The germline V gene has CDR1 MNHEY and CDR2 SMNVEV (reference sequence). V shed 2 bases and J 6 bases; nucleotides not matched to a gene: 12.

In this sample, this clone turned up once. The rearrangement joins TRBV7-7 to TRBJ2-1; possible D gene TRBD2, 5 bases. This CDR3 spans 15 amino acids. Trimming left V 5 bases short and J 0 bases short, with 11 bases between. Germline V CDR1 and CDR2: SSHAT, FNYEAQ (reference sequence). CDR3 residues: CASSQRRASYNEQFF. The DNA for the CDR3 is TGTGCCAGCAGCCAGAGGCGGGCCTCCTACAATGAGCAGTTCTTC.

This clone was counted once. V is TRBV28 and J is TRBJ2-7; TRBD2 might be the D (7 bases). With 2 bases removed from V and 4 bases from J, the gap between germline ends came to 12 bases. The CDR3 loop spans 14 amino acids. The V gene's germline CDR1 is MDHEN and CDR2 SYDVKM. CDR3 sequence (DNA): TGTGCCAGCAGTTTAGGAGGGGGGGGTTACGAGCAGTACTTC. Residues: CASSLGGGGYEQYF.

Remarks on this clone: At one end the junction does not follow the germline gene, possibly because of a read error. This chain connects TRBV11-2 to TRBJ2-3, with unresolved D. There are 12 residues in the CDR3. CDR1 is SGHAT and CDR2 is FQNNGV in the germline V gene. In DNA form, the CDR3 reads TGTGCCAGCAGCGTAGAGACCAATACGCAGTATTTT. Its protein is CASSVETNTQYF.

J is TRBJ1-3 and V is TRBV21-1; no DNA check was done on the table's D call, TRBD1. TRBV21-1 is termed a pseudogene. The CDR3 sequence is 20 residues long. The CDR3 protein is CASSKECQGLILHSGNTIYF. CDR3 in DNA: TGTGCCAGCAGCAAAGAGTGTCAGGGGCTCATTCTCCACTCTGGAAACACCATATATTTT.

The J gene is TRBJ2-3, the V gene TRBV7-9; D may be TRBD1 (6 bases). The CDR3 contains 16 residues. Germline CDR1 reads SEHNR; CDR2 reads FQNEAQ (reference sequence). V shed 3 bases and J shed 0 bases, with 13 bases lying between them. This chain's CDR3 is CASSLGHTVSTDTQYF. CDR3 nucleotides: TGTGCCAGCAGCTTGGGACACACCGTTAGCACAGATACGCAGTATTTT.

This rearrangement joins TRBV9 to TRBJ2-5; no clear D. CDR1 SGDLS and CDR2 YYNGEE come from the germline V gene. Trimming left V 0 bases short and J 7 bases short, with 16 bases between. This CDR3 has 15 residues. The CDR3: CASSVEGRITATQYF. The CDR3 nucleotides are TGTGCCAGCAGCGTAGAGGGTCGCATTACTGCGACCCAGTACTTC. Together with reference TRBV9 and TRBJ2-5, the CDR3 gives the full variable domain: DSGVTQTPKHLITATGQRVTLRCSPRSGDLSVYWYQQSLDQGLQFLIQYYNGEERAKGNILERFSAQQFPDLHSELNLSSLELGDSALYFCASSVEGRITATQYFGPGTRLLVL.

The chain employs TRBV6-5 and TRBJ2-3; maybe TRBD2 (6 bases). The CDR3 is 15 amino acids. Looked up from germline, CDR1 is MNHEY and CDR2 is SVGAGI. The ends were cut back, 6 bases at V and 1 base at J, with 14 bases in the middle. The CDR3 here is CASSPGGSGTDTQYF. The CDR3 DNA is TGTGCCAGCAGCCCCGGGGGAAGCGGCACAGATACGCAGTATTTT.

The chain is built from TRBV5-1 and TRBJ2-7; no firm D call. V was pared by 0 bases and J by 0 bases, with 13 bases between. The CDR3 runs 16 residues. Germline V gives CDR1 SGHRS, CDR2 YFSETQ. In DNA form, the CDR3 reads TGCGCCAGCAGCTTGGTTCGGGTAGCCACCTCCTACGAGCAGTACTTC. Translating gives CASSLVRVATSYEQYF.

J is TRBJ2-7 and V is TRBV7-2; D is possibly TRBD2 (6 bases). V was shortened by 2 bases and J by 6 bases, with 17 bases between the two germline ends. The CDR3 has 15 residues. Germline V gene data show CDR1 as SGHTA and CDR2 as FQGNSA. In DNA, the CDR3 is TGTGCCAGCAGCTTAACAGGCCAGGGACTGGGCGAGCAGTACTTC. This encodes CASSLTGQGLGEQYF.

This rearrangement joins TRBV7-2 to TRBJ1-4, with a tentative D call TRBD1 (5 bases). V was shortened by 3 bases and J by 6 bases, with 11 bases between the two germline ends. CDR3 length equals 14 residues. Germline CDR1 SGHTA, CDR2 FQGNSA. CDR3 DNA: TGTGCCAGCAGCTTCCCGCAGGGTGATGAAAAACTGTTTTTT. Protein sequence: CASSFPQGDEKLFF.

The rearrangement joins TRBV28 to TRBJ2-7, with TRBD1 as a possible D gene (7 bases). Germline V gene lookup returns CDR1 MDHEN and CDR2 SYDVKM. Between the trimmed V and J ends, which lost 7 bases and 3 bases, there was a span of 16 bases. The CDR3 runs to 14 residues. CDR3 nucleotides: TGTGCCAGCATCCGGCGGGGACAGTACTACGAGCAGTACTTC. Protein sequence: CASIRRGQYYEQYF.

The chain employs TRBV27 and TRBJ2-5, with D hard to call. CDR1 is MNHEY and CDR2 is SMNVEV in the germline V gene (reference sequence). CDR3 length: 16 amino acids. Trimming took off 8 bases at V and 0 bases at J, with 19 bases between the two ends. The CDR3 is CASSSLPQTNQETQYF. DNA of the CDR3: TGTGCCAGCTCATCTCTGCCTCAAACCAACCAAGAGACCCAGTACTTC.